This TCR beta chain was sequenced in a study of response to subunit inactivated influenza vaccine. In TCRdb, the RT-PCR reads were re-called with MiXCR into one record per CDR3 protein. The table lists more than 450,000 distinct CDR3 sequences, about 11% of them singletons. In its sample, this clonotype was seen a few times. V dropped 0 bases and J dropped 6 bases, with 15 bases sitting between them. Germline lookup yields CDR1 LGHDT and CDR2 YNNKEL (reference sequence). CDR3 length: 15 residues. The same sample was also studied in work on T cells expressing NK-cell markers. That report notes: A 5'RACE template switching approach incorporating UMIs was used to make TCR beta cDNA.

The rearrangement links TRBV3-1 to TRBJ2-7; D is perhaps TRBD2 (6 bases). The sequence was obtained from a man aged 50 to 60 who received an inactivated influenza vaccine. The sequences come from PBMCs from blood, collected on the day of vaccination. The CDR3 DNA reads as TGTGCCAGCAGCCAAGATCAGGGAGGTGTGTCCGAGCAGTACTTC. Its translation is CASSQDQGGVSEQYF.